This TCR beta chain was captured by sequencing in a study of esophageal squamous cell carcinoma under preoperative chemotherapy. General observations from the study: Chemotherapy was followed by significantly higher TCR diversity in peripheral T cells only, not tumor-infiltrating lymphocytes. After paclitaxel-nedaplatin, abundant clones were more likely to contract than amplify.

Via MiXCR, TCRdb re-called the PCR reads, giving one row per CDR3 protein. The data hold 6,600 or so distinct CDR3 sequences, with about 30% observed a single time. Concerning this clonotype: Its antigen is currently unknown.

Time point given: before preoperative PTX-NDP chemotherapy. Patients received paclitaxel-nedaplatin as preoperative chemotherapy before surgery. Specimen collection occurred from a patient given preoperative chemotherapy. This clonotype was sampled from a human donor with esophageal squamous cell carcinoma. The donor label of this sample is uncertain.

CDR3: CASSEEGLSGNTIYF. The CDR3, as DNA: TGTGCCAGCAGTGAAGAGGGCCTCTCTGGAAACACCATATATTTT. This chain connects TRBV6-1 to TRBJ1-3; D is uncertain. Trimming pared 1 base from V and 0 bases from J, leaving 7 bases between. The CDR3 runs 15 residues. Germline CDR1 and CDR2: MNHNS and SASEGT.